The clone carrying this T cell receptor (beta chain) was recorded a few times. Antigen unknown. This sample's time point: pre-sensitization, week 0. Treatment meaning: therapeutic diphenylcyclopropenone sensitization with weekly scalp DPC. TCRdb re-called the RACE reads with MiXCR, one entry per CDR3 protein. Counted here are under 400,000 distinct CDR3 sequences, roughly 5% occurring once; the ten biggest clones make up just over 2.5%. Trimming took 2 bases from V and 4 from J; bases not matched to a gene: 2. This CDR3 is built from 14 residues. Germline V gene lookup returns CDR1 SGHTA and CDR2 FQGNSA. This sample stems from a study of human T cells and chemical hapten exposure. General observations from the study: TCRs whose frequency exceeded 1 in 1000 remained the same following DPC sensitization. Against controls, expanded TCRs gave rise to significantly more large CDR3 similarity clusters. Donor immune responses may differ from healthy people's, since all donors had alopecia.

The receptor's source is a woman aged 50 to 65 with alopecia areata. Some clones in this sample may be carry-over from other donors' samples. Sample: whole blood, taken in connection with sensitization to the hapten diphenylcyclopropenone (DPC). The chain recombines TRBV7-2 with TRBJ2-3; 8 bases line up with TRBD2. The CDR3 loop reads CASSLQAGADTQYF. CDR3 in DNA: TGTGCCAGCAGCTTACAAGCGGGAGCAGATACGCAGTATTTT. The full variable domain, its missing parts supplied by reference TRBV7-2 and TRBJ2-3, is GAGVSQSPSNKVTEKGKDVELRCDPISGHTALYWYRQSLGQGLEFLIYFQGNSAPDKSGLPSDRFSAERTGGSVSTLTIQRTQQEDSAVYLCASSLQAGADTQYFGPGTRLTVL.